The next 3 T cell receptor beta chains were all read from a single sample in a study of somatic mutations in cytotoxic T cells in rheumatoid arthritis. The assay was immunoSEQ multiplex PCR, and TCRdb's table has in-frame clones only and misses some. The sample gives roughly 13,000 clones, around 78% of which show up once; 6% to 8.5% is in the top ten. The sample was CD8+ T cells sorted from blood. These receptors were taken from an adult with rheumatoid arthritis.

The chain has TRBV4-2 and TRBJ1-5; 7 bases align to TRBD1. The trim removed 3 bases at V and 7 bases at J, leaving 9 bases unmatched. CDR3 size: 15 residues. Germline loops: CDR1 LGHNA, CDR2 YNFKEQ. The CDR3 is CASSQFTGEGQPQHF. The CDR3 DNA sequence: TGTGCCAGCAGCCAGTTTACAGGGGAGGGACAGCCCCAGCATTTT.

V is TRBV30 and J is TRBJ2-7, with TRBD1 matching over 11 bases. The CDR3 is 12 amino acids. V shed 4 bases, J shed 13 bases, and the junction held 9 bases outside the gene matches. CDR1 and CDR2 (germline): GTSNPN, SVGIG (reference sequence). As DNA, the CDR3 is TGTGCCTGGAAGGACAGGGGGCATCCCCTCTACTTC. Translating it yields CAWKDRGHPLYF.

Points on this clone: Mismatch with germline at one junction end may stem from a read error. The chain has TRBV5-8 and TRBJ2-2, with TRBD2 as a possible D gene (6 bases). The CDR3 has 12 residues. Germline V gives CDR1 SGHTS, CDR2 YDEGEE. CDR3 sequence reads: CASSSHTGGLFF. The DNA of the CDR3 is TGTGCCAGCAGCTCGCACACCGGGGGGCTGTTTTTT.